Listed below are T cell receptor beta chains from one sample, sequenced in a study of CD4 T cells in relation to SARS-CoV-2 and coronaviruses. Assay used: immunoSEQ multiplex PCR; TCRdb lists only in-frame clones, some missing. The top ten clones hold more than 11% of a sample with tens of thousands of clones, approximately 80% of them seen once. Their specific antigens are unknown. Sequenced material: CD4+ T cells from PBMCs, cultured in vitro. The receptors originated from a human donor in good health. CDR3s include the opening cysteine and the closing phenylalanine or tryptophan. The D gene is left open where the match is weak. Expanded clones are given a class, and other clones once, few, many or no size at all.

v_call: TRBV5-1
d_call: NA
clone_size: NA
j_call: TRBJ1-5
cdr3_length: 14
cdr3_aa: CASSLESQGQPQHF
cdr3_nt: TGCGCCAGCAGCTTGGAGTCCCAGGGTCAGCCCCAGCATTTT

v_call: TRBV30
d_call: TRBD2
clone_size: NA
j_call: TRBJ2-1
cdr3_length: 15
cdr3_aa: CAWSGGGGRYNEQFF
cdr3_nt: TGTGCCTGGAGTGGTGGGGGAGGGCGTTACAATGAGCAGTTCTTC

v_call: TRBV24-1
d_call: NA
clone_size: NA
j_call: TRBJ2-1
cdr3_length: 12
cdr3_aa: CATREKTGEQFF
cdr3_nt: TGTGCCACCAGAGAAAAAACAGGGGAGCAGTTCTTC

v_call: TRBV6-1
d_call: NA
clone_size: NA
j_call: TRBJ2-1
cdr3_length: 17
cdr3_aa: CASSERGGATIYDEQFF
cdr3_nt: TGTGCCAGCAGTGAACGGGGTGGGGCTACTATTTATGATGAGCAGTTCTTC

v_call: TRBV6-5
d_call: NA
clone_size: NA
j_call: TRBJ2-2
cdr3_length: 13
cdr3_aa: CASNGGITGELFF
cdr3_nt: TGTGCCAGCAATGGGGGGATCACCGGGGAGCTGTTTTTT

v_call: TRBV6-4
d_call: TRBD2
clone_size: NA
j_call: TRBJ2-1
cdr3_length: 15
cdr3_aa: CASSELAGGGNEQFF
cdr3_nt: TGTGCCAGCAGTGAGCTAGCGGGAGGGGGCAATGAGCAGTTCTTC

v_call: TRBV19
d_call: NA
clone_size: NA
j_call: TRBJ1-2
cdr3_length: 13
cdr3_aa: CASSIVPNYGYTF
cdr3_nt: TGTGCCAGTAGTATAGTACCTAACTATGGCTACACCTTC

v_call: TRBV3-1/TRBV3-2
d_call: TRBD1
clone_size: NA
j_call: TRBJ2-7
cdr3_length: 17
cdr3_aa: CASRQKTGTGGSYEQYF
cdr3_nt: TGTGCCAGCAGGCAAAAGACCGGGACAGGGGGCTCCTACGAGCAGTACTTC

v_call: TRBV5-1
d_call: TRBD1
clone_size: NA
j_call: TRBJ1-5
cdr3_length: 17
cdr3_aa: CASSANPTGSGNQPQHF
cdr3_nt: TGCGCCAGCAGCGCAAACCCGACAGGGTCCGGCAATCAGCCCCAGCATTTT

v_call: TRBV19
d_call: NA
clone_size: few
j_call: TRBJ1-2
cdr3_length: 13
cdr3_aa: CAIKKVGHYGYTF
cdr3_nt: TGTGCCATTAAGAAGGTGGGGCACTATGGCTACACCTTC

v_call: TRBV11-2
d_call: TRBD2
clone_size: NA
j_call: TRBJ2-5
cdr3_length: 16
cdr3_aa: CASSTMTSGGRETQYF
cdr3_nt: TGTGCCAGCAGCACAATGACTAGCGGAGGTAGAGAGACCCAGTACTTC

v_call: TRBV28
d_call: TRBD2
clone_size: NA
j_call: TRBJ2-3
cdr3_length: 16
cdr3_aa: CASSLAGGPSTDTQYF
cdr3_nt: TGTGCCAGCAGTTTAGCGGGAGGGCCCAGTACAGATACGCAGTATTTT

v_call: TRBV7-9
d_call: NA
clone_size: once
j_call: TRBJ1-3
cdr3_length: 15
cdr3_aa: CASSLGGRTAGTIYF
cdr3_nt: TGTGCCAGCAGCTTAGGTGGCCGGACGGCGGGCACCATATATTTT

v_call: TRBV19
d_call: TRBD1
clone_size: NA
j_call: TRBJ1-2
cdr3_length: 15
cdr3_aa: CASSIPGGDNYGYTF
cdr3_nt: TGTGCCAGTAGTATTCCAGGGGGCGACAACTATGGCTACACCTTC

v_call: TRBV28
d_call: TRBD1
clone_size: NA
j_call: TRBJ2-6
cdr3_length: 16
cdr3_aa: CASNGQEISGANVLTF
cdr3_nt: TGTGCCAGCAATGGACAGGAGATCTCTGGGGCCAACGTCCTGACTTTC

v_call: TRBV19
d_call: NA
clone_size: NA
j_call: TRBJ2-6
cdr3_length: 13
cdr3_aa: CASRRSGANVLTF
cdr3_nt: TGTGCCAGTAGGCGGTCTGGGGCCAACGTCCTGACTTTC

v_call: TRBV7-3
d_call: TRBD2
clone_size: NA
j_call: TRBJ2-3
cdr3_length: 16
cdr3_aa: CASSLRPSGTTDTQYF
cdr3_nt: TGTGCCAGCAGCTTAAGGCCTAGCGGTACGACAGATACGCAGTATTTT

v_call: TRBV28
d_call: TRBD1
clone_size: few
j_call: TRBJ1-2
cdr3_length: 14
cdr3_aa: CASSLYRGSYGYTF
cdr3_nt: TGTGCCAGCAGTTTATACAGGGGCTCCTATGGCTACACCTTC

v_call: TRBV24-1
d_call: NA
clone_size: NA
j_call: TRBJ2-5
cdr3_length: 13
cdr3_aa: CATSGEKTETQYF
cdr3_nt: TGTGCCACCAGTGGTGAGAAAACAGAGACCCAGTACTTC

v_call: TRBV7-8
d_call: TRBD1
clone_size: NA
j_call: TRBJ2-1
cdr3_length: 13
cdr3_aa: CASSSLDRVEQFF
cdr3_nt: TGTGCCAGCAGCTCGCTTGACAGGGTTGAGCAGTTCTTC

v_call: TRBV5-5
d_call: TRBD1
clone_size: NA
j_call: TRBJ2-3
cdr3_length: 16
cdr3_aa: CASALLSGTGGGTQYF
cdr3_nt: TGTGCCAGCGCCTTGCTATCCGGGACAGGGGGCGGTACGCAGTATTTT

v_call: TRBV7-9
d_call: NA
clone_size: NA
j_call: TRBJ1-2
cdr3_length: 15
cdr3_aa: CASSRQEFNVNGYTF
cdr3_nt: TGTGCCAGCAGCCGTCAGGAGTTCAACGTCAATGGCTACACCTTC

v_call: TRBV6-1
d_call: NA
clone_size: few
j_call: TRBJ1-2
cdr3_length: 14
cdr3_aa: CASSTITRRNGYTF
cdr3_nt: TGTGCCAGCAGTACCATCACACGAAGGAATGGCTACACCTTC

v_call: TRBV30
d_call: NA
clone_size: NA
j_call: TRBJ1-2
cdr3_length: 14
cdr3_aa: CACPDPRQLYGYTF
cdr3_nt: TGTGCCTGCCCCGACCCAAGACAGTTATATGGCTACACCTTC

v_call: TRBV18
d_call: NA
clone_size: NA
j_call: TRBJ2-1
cdr3_length: 13
cdr3_aa: CASSPIRYNEQFF
cdr3_nt: TGTGCCAGCTCACCAATTAGATACAATGAGCAGTTCTTC

v_call: TRBV11-2
d_call: TRBD2
clone_size: NA
j_call: TRBJ2-7
cdr3_length: 16
cdr3_aa: CASSFGASGRIHEQYF
cdr3_nt: TGTGCCAGCAGCTTTGGGGCTAGCGGGAGAATCCACGAGCAGTACTTC

v_call: TRBV9
d_call: NA
clone_size: NA
j_call: TRBJ1-6
cdr3_length: 15
cdr3_aa: CASSAGETGNSPLHF
cdr3_nt: TGTGCCAGCAGCGCAGGAGAAACAGGGAATTCACCCCTCCACTTT

v_call: TRBV2
d_call: NA
clone_size: NA
j_call: TRBJ2-1
cdr3_length: 11
cdr3_aa: CASSTRSRQFF
cdr3_nt: TGTGCCAGCAGTACGAGGTCCCGGCAGTTCTTC

v_call: TRBV24-1
d_call: TRBD2
clone_size: NA
j_call: TRBJ2-1
cdr3_length: 15
cdr3_aa: CATSRIGGLYNEQFF
cdr3_nt: TGTGCCACCAGTAGGATCGGGGGACTATACAATGAGCAGTTCTTC

v_call: TRBV7-9
d_call: NA
clone_size: NA
j_call: TRBJ2-7
cdr3_length: 15
cdr3_aa: CASSLAGGGPGEQYF
cdr3_nt: TGTGCCAGCAGCTTAGCGGGTGGGGGGCCGGGCGAGCAGTACTTC

v_call: TRBV24-1
d_call: TRBD1
clone_size: once
j_call: TRBJ2-1
cdr3_length: 13
cdr3_aa: CATSGPLGQGTFF
cdr3_nt: TGTGCCACCAGTGGTCCGTTGGGACAGGGGACGTTCTTC

v_call: TRBV28
d_call: NA
clone_size: once
j_call: TRBJ2-7
cdr3_length: 14
cdr3_aa: CASSPGTRYYEQYF
cdr3_nt: TGTGCCAGCAGCCCCGGGACACGTTACTACGAGCAGTACTTC

v_call: TRBV19
d_call: TRBD1
clone_size: NA
j_call: TRBJ2-4
cdr3_length: 17
cdr3_aa: CASSPPAGQVGQNIQYF
cdr3_nt: TGTGCCAGTAGTCCCCCCGCGGGACAGGTGGGGCAAAACATTCAGTACTTC

v_call: TRBV12-3/TRBV12-4
d_call: NA
clone_size: NA
j_call: TRBJ1-6
cdr3_length: 12
cdr3_aa: CASSFERTMLHF
cdr3_nt: TGTGCCAGCAGTTTTGAGAGAACGATGCTCCACTTT

v_call: TRBV6-6
d_call: TRBD2
clone_size: NA
j_call: TRBJ2-1
cdr3_length: 14
cdr3_aa: CASREARSYNEQFF
cdr3_nt: TGTGCCAGTCGGGAGGCCCGCTCCTACAATGAGCAGTTCTTC

v_call: TRBV6-5
d_call: NA
clone_size: NA
j_call: TRBJ2-7
cdr3_length: 15
cdr3_aa: CASSRSGGRLEEQYF
cdr3_nt: TGTGCCAGCAGTCGAAGTGGTGGAAGGTTGGAGGAGCAGTACTTC

v_call: TRBV15
d_call: TRBD1
clone_size: NA
j_call: TRBJ2-2
cdr3_length: 17
cdr3_aa: CATSRAQGQRNTGELFF
cdr3_nt: TGTGCCACCAGCAGAGCCCAGGGACAGAGAAACACCGGGGAGCTGTTTTTT

v_call: TRBV5-4
d_call: NA
clone_size: NA
j_call: TRBJ1-6
cdr3_length: 15
cdr3_aa: CASSLDRADYSPLHF
cdr3_nt: TGTGCCAGCAGCTTGGACAGGGCCGACTACTCACCCCTCCACTTT

v_call: TRBV5-1
d_call: NA
clone_size: NA
j_call: TRBJ1-6
cdr3_length: 14
cdr3_aa: CASSLTEANSPLHF
cdr3_nt: TGCGCCAGCAGCTTGACGGAGGCTAATTCACCCCTCCACTTT

v_call: TRBV19
d_call: NA
clone_size: NA
j_call: TRBJ2-1
cdr3_length: 14
cdr3_aa: CASSIDGWDNEQFF
cdr3_nt: TGTGCCAGTAGTATAGATGGGTGGGACAATGAGCAGTTCTTC

v_call: TRBV19
d_call: NA
clone_size: few
j_call: TRBJ2-1
cdr3_length: 15
cdr3_aa: CASSPTTRSYNEQFF
cdr3_nt: TGTGCCAGTAGTCCTACGACCCGCTCCTACAATGAGCAGTTCTTC

v_call: TRBV18
d_call: TRBD1
clone_size: NA
j_call: TRBJ1-4
cdr3_length: 16
cdr3_aa: CASSLDRVSTNEKLFF
cdr3_nt: TGTGCCAGCTCACTAGACAGGGTCTCCACTAATGAAAAACTGTTTTTT

v_call: TRBV6-5
d_call: NA
clone_size: NA
j_call: TRBJ2-7
cdr3_length: 10
cdr3_aa: CATGTAEQYF
cdr3_nt: TGTGCCACCGGGACGGCCGAGCAGTACTTC

v_call: TRBV2
d_call: TRBD2
clone_size: NA
j_call: TRBJ2-7
cdr3_length: 13
cdr3_aa: CASGLALSYEQYF
cdr3_nt: TGTGCCAGTGGACTAGCGTTATCCTACGAGCAGTACTTC